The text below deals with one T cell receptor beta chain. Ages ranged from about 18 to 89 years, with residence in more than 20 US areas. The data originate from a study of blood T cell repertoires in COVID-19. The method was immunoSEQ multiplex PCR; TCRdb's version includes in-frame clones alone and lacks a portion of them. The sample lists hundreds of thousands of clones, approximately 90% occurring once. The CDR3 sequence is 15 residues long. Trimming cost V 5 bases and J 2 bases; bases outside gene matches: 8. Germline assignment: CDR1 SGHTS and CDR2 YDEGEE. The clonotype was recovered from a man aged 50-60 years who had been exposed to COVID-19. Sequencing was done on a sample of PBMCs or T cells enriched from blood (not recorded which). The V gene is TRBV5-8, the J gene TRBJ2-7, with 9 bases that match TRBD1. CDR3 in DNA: TGTGCCAGCAGACTCGGGACAGGGCTAACCTACGAGCAGTACTTC. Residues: CASRLGTGLTYEQYF.